This T cell receptor beta chain was captured in a study of CD8+ T cells in alopecia areata. Study-wide points: It was lesional scalp, especially alopecia totalis/universalis, that showed higher clonality than normal scalp.

Isolated RNA was reverse transcribed into cDNA used as the sequencing template. The repertoire was sequenced with immunoSEQ multiplex PCR; TCRdb's copy has only in-frame clones and lacks some. Of around 250,000 clones listed, about two thirds are singletons. Peripheral blood and lesional scalp punch biopsies were taken from alopecia areata patients. Points on this clone: Antigen unknown.

Germline CDR1 reads MRHNA; CDR2 reads SNTAGT. CDR3 length: 14 amino acids. The V segment lost 5 bases and the J segment 1 base; nucleotides outside the gene matches: 5. This receptor was taken from a human donor with alopecia areata. This chain links TRBV6-4 with TRBJ2-7; 7 bases align to TRBD1. The source material was CD4+ T cells sorted from blood, sampled at week 0. CDR3 DNA sequence: TGTGCCAGCAGTTCCGGGACAGCTTCCTACGAGCAGTACTTC. This codes for CASSSGTASYEQYF.